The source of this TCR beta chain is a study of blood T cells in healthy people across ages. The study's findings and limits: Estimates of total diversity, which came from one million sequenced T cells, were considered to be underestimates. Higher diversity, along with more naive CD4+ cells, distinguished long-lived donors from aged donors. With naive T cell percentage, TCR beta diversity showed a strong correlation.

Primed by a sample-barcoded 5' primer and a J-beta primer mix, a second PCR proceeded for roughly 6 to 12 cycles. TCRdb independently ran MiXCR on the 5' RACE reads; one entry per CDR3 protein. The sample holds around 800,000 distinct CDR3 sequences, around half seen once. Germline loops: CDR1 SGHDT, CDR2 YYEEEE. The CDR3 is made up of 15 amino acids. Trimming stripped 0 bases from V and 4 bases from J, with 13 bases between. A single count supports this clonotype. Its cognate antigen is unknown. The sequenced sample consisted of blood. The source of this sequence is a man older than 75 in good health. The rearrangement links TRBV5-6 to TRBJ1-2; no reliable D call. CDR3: CASSLVGGGSYGYTF. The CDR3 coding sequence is TGTGCCAGCAGCTTGGTGGGCGGAGGGTCCTATGGCTACACCTTC. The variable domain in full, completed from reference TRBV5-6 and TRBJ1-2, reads DAGVTQSPTHLIKTRGQQVTLRCSPKSGHDTVSWYQQALGQGPQFIFQYYEEEERQRGNFPDRFSGHQFPNYSSELNVNALLLGDSALYLCASSLVGGGSYGYTFGSGTRLTVV.